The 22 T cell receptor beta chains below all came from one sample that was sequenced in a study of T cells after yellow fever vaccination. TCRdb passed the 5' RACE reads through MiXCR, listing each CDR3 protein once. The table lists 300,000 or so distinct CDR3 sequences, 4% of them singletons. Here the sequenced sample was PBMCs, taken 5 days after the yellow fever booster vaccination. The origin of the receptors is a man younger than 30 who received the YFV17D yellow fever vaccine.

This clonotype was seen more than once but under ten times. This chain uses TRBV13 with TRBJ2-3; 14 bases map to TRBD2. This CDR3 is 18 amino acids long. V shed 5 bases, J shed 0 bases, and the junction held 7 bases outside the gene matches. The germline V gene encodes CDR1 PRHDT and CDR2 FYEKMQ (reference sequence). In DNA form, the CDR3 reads TGTGCCAGCAGCCCGAGGACTAGCGGGGGGCGTAGCACAGATACGCAGTATTTT. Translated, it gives CASSPRTSGGRSTDTQYF.

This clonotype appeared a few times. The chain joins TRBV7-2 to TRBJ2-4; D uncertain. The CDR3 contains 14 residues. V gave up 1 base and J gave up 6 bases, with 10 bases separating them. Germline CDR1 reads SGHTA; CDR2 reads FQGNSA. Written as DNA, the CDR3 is TGTGCCAGCAGCTTAGGAACCCACGGAAACATTCAGTACTTC. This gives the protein CASSLGTHGNIQYF.

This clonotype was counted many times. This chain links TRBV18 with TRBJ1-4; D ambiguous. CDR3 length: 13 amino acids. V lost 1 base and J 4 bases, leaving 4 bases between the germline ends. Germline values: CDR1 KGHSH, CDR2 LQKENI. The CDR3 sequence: CASSPRSNEKLFF. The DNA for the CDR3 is TGTGCCAGCTCACCACGGAGTAATGAAAAACTGTTTTTT.

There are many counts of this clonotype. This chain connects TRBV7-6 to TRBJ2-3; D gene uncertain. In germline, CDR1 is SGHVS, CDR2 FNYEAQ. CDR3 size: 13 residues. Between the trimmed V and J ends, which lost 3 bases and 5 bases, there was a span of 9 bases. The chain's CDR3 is CASSFLAEDTQYF. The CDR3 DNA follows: TGTGCCAGCAGCTTCTTGGCGGAAGATACGCAGTATTTT.

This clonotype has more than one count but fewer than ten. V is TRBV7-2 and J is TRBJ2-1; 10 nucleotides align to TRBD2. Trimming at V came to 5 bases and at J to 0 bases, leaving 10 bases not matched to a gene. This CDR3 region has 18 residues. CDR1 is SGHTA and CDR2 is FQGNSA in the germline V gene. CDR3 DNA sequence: TGTGCCAGCAGCCAACTAGCGGGGCCCTCGAGCTCCTACAATGAGCAGTTCTTC. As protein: CASSQLAGPSSSYNEQFF.

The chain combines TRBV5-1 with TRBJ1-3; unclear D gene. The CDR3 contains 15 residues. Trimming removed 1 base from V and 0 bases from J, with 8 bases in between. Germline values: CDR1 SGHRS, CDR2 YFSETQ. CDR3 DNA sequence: TGCGCCAGCAGCTTGCCTGACCCCTCTGGAAACACCATATATTTT. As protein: CASSLPDPSGNTIYF.

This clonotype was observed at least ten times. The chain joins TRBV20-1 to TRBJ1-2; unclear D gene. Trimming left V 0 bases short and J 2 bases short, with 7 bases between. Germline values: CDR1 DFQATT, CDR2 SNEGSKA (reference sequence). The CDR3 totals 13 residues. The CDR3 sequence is CSARDSTNYGYTF. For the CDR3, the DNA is TGCAGTGCTAGAGACAGTACAAACTATGGCTACACCTTC.

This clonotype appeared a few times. CDR3 loop: CASSQELEGARPQHF. CDR3 nucleotides: TGCGCCAGCAGCCAAGAACTGGAAGGGGCAAGGCCCCAGCATTTT. The rearrangement joins TRBV4-3 to TRBJ1-5; maybe TRBD1 (5 bases). Trimming left V 0 bases short and J 9 bases short, with 15 bases between. The CDR3 sequence is 15 residues long. CDR1 LGHNA and CDR2 YSLEER come from the germline V gene.

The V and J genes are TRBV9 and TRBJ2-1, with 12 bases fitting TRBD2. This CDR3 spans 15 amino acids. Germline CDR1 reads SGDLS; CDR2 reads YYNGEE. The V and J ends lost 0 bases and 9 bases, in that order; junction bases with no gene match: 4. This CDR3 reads CASSVGLAGGPEQFF. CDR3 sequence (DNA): TGTGCCAGCAGCGTAGGGCTAGCGGGGGGGCCTGAGCAGTTCTTC.

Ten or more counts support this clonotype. CDR3 DNA: TGCAGTCCGGCGCTCCCAGGGGCTGAGACCCAGTACTTC. Translation: CSPALPGAETQYF. The chain is built from TRBV20-1 and TRBJ2-5; D is possibly TRBD1 (6 bases). CDR3 length equals 13 residues. Deletions cut 8 bases from V and 5 bases from J, with 18 bases between. CDR1 DFQATT and CDR2 SNEGSKA come from the germline V gene (reference sequence).

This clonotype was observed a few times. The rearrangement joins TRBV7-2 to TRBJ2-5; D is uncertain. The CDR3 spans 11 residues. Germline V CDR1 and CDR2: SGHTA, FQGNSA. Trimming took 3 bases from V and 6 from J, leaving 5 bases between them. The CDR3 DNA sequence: TGTGCCAGCAGCTTTGCAAAGACCCAGTACTTC. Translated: CASSFAKTQYF.

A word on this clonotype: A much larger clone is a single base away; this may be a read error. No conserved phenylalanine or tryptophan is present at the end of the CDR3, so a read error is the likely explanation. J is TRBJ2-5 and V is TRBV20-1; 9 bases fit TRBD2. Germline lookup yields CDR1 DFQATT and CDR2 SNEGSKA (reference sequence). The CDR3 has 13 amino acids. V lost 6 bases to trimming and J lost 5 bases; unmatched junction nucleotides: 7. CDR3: CSAGGGAEETQYL. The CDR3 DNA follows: TGCAGTGCCGGCGGGGGGGCTGAGGAGACCCAGTACTTG.

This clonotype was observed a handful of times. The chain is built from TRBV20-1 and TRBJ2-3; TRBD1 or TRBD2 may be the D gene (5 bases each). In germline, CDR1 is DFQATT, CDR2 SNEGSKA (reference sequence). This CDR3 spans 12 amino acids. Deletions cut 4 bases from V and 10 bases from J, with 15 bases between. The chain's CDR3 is CSANRGDLAQYF. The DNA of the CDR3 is TGCAGTGCTAATAGGGGAGACCTCGCGCAGTATTTT.

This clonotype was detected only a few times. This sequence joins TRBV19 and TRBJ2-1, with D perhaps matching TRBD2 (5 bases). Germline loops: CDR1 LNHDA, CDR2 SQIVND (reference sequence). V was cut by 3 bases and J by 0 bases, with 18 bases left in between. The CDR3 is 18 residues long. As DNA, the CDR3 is TGTGCCAGTAGTATTAGGTGGGGTAGCGAGAGCTCCTACAATGAGCAGTTCTTC. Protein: CASSIRWGSESSYNEQFF.

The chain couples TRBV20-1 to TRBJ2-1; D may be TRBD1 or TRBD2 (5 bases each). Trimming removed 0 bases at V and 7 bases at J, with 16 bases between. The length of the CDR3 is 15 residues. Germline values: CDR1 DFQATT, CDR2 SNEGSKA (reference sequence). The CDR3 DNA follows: TGCAGTGCTAGAGATATCGGGGCGTTGGGGAATGAGCAGTTCTTC. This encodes CSARDIGALGNEQFF.

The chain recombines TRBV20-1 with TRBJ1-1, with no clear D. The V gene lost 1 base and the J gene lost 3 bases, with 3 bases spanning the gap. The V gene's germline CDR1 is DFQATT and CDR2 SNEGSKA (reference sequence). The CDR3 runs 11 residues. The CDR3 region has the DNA TGCAGTGCTAGAGGGTACACTGAAGCTTTCTTT. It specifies CSARGYTEAFF.

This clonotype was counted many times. The CDR3 region has the DNA TGCGCCAGCAGCCATTCAGGGGCTAGCGGCTACACCTTC. This sequence encodes CASSHSGASGYTF. The chain couples TRBV4-3 to TRBJ1-2, with D maybe TRBD1 (6 bases). The V end lost 3 bases, the J end lost 8 bases, and 13 bases lay between the germline ends. The CDR3 contains 13 residues. Germline V gene data show CDR1 as LGHNA and CDR2 as YSLEER.

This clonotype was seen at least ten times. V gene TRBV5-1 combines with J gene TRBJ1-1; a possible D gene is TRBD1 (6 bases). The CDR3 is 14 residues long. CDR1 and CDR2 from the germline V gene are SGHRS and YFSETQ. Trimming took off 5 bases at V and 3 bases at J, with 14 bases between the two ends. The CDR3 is CASRSGQIYTEAFF. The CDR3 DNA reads TGCGCCAGCAGGTCGGGACAAATTTACACTGAAGCTTTCTTT.

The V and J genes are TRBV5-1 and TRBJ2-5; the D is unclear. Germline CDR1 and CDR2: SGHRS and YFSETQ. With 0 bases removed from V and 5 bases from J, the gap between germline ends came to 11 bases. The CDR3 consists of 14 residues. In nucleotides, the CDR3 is TGCGCCAGCAGCTTGGTGGGGTTGAAGGAGACCCAGTACTTC. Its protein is CASSLVGLKETQYF.

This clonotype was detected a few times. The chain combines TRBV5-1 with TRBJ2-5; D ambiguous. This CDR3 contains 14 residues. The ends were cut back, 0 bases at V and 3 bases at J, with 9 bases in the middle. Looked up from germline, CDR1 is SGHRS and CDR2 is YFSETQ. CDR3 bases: TGCGCCAGCAGCTTGGGTTCGGTGGAAGAGACCCAGTACTTC. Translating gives CASSLGSVEETQYF.

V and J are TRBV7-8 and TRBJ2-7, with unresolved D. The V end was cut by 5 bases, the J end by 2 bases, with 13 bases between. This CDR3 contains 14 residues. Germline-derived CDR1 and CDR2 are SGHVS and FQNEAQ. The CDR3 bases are TGTGCCAGCAGCCCGTATACTGCTACCTACGAGCAGTACGTC. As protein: CASSPYTATYEQYV.

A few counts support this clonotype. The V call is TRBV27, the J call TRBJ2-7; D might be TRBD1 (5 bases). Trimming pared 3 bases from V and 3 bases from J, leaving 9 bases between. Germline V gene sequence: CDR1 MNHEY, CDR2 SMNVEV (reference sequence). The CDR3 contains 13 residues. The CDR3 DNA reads TGTGCCAGCAGTTTTGGCAGGGACTACGAGCAGTACGTC. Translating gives CASSFGRDYEQYV.